The 8 T cell receptor beta chains reported below all come from one sample, sequenced in a study of cytomegalovirus exposure and HLA in healthy donors. This PCR relied on a set of 60 Vbeta primers and 13 Jbeta primers. Only in-frame clones appear in the TCRdb table, and some are missing; sequencing was by immunoSEQ multiplex PCR. Of 70,000 to 100,000 clones in the sample, over 70% were seen once. Sequencing was performed on PBMCs. These receptors came from a man aged 45-65 years in good health and CMV-seropositive.

J is TRBJ2-7 and V is TRBV4-1; 13 bases are shared with TRBD2. In germline, CDR1 is MGHRA, CDR2 YSYEKL. J was trimmed by 6 bases and V by 3 bases; bases with no gene match: 11. This CDR3 is built from 17 residues. The CDR3 nucleotides read TGCGCCAGCAGCCACAACCTAGGGACTAGCGGGATTAGCGAGCAGTACTTC. Protein sequence: CASSHNLGTSGISEQYF.

The chain couples TRBV5-1 to TRBJ1-1, with D possibly TRBD1 on 6 matching bases. The CDR3 covers 14 residues. From germline, CDR1 is SGHRS and CDR2 YFSETQ. Trimming took off 2 bases at V and 5 bases at J, with 13 bases between the two ends. The CDR3 DNA reads TGCGCCAGCAGCTTAGACGGACAGCTGACTGAAGCTTTCTTT. Protein sequence: CASSLDGQLTEAFF.

CDR3 sequence (DNA): TGTGCCAGCAGTCCTGAGACCTACGAGCAGTACTTC. Its translation: CASSPETYEQYF. The chain combines TRBV11-2 with TRBJ2-7; D remains ambiguous. CDR3 size: 12 residues. CDR1 SGHAT and CDR2 FQNNGV come from the germline V gene. The V and J ends lost 6 bases and 2 bases respectively, with 8 bases between them.

About this clone: At one boundary the junction diverges from the germline segment, which might be a read error. This sample also contains other DNA sequences that code for the same CDR3. The chain uses TRBV5-6 and TRBJ1-1, with D perhaps matching TRBD1 (5 bases). Germline CDR1 and CDR2: SGHDT and YYEEEE. The CDR3 is 14 amino acids. The CDR3 DNA is TGTGCCAGCAGCTTTTTTCAGGGTGGAACCGAAGCCTTCTTT. Translated: CASSFFQGGTEAFF.

This rearrangement joins TRBV5-4 to TRBJ1-6, with TRBD1 identical over 7 bases. The length of the CDR3 is 14 residues. V trimming: 3 bases; J trimming: 14 bases; junction bases outside the gene matches: 11. CDR1 is SGHNT and CDR2 is YYREEE in the germline V gene (reference sequence). CDR3 protein: CASSWDSGTTSLHF. In nucleotides, the CDR3 is TGTGCCAGCAGCTGGGACAGCGGAACGACTTCCCTCCACTTT.

The chain joins TRBV7-2 to TRBJ1-2; 8 nucleotides line up with TRBD1. Trimming removed 5 bases from V and 0 bases from J; junction bases left unmatched: 14. The CDR3 is 18 amino acids. Germline V gene data show CDR1 as SGHTA and CDR2 as FQGNSA. DNA of the CDR3: TGTGCCAGCAGCCCGGAACGGACAGGGACGTACACTAACTATGGCTACACCTTC. It is translated as CASSPERTGTYTNYGYTF.

The rearrangement uses TRBV7-2 and TRBJ2-5; 7 positions match TRBD1. CDR1 is SGHTA, CDR2 FQGNSA, per germline. This CDR3 spans 21 amino acids. V was pared by 0 bases and J by 5 bases, with 24 bases of the junction left unmatched. In DNA form, the CDR3 reads TGTGCCAGCAGCTTAGCGCTGGTTTTCCCAGGGGTAGGGGGCTTTCGGGAGACCCAGTACTTC. It yields the protein CASSLALVFPGVGGFRETQYF.

The chain joins TRBV30 to TRBJ1-5, with D perhaps matching TRBD1 (6 bases). Per germline, CDR1 GTSNPN and CDR2 SVGIG (reference sequence). The CDR3 has 14 amino acids. V was trimmed by 5 bases and J by 1 base, leaving 12 bases between them. The DNA for the CDR3 is TGTGCCTGGGGCCAGGGGAGAAGCAATCAGCCCCAGCATTTT. Translation gives CAWGQGRSNQPQHF.